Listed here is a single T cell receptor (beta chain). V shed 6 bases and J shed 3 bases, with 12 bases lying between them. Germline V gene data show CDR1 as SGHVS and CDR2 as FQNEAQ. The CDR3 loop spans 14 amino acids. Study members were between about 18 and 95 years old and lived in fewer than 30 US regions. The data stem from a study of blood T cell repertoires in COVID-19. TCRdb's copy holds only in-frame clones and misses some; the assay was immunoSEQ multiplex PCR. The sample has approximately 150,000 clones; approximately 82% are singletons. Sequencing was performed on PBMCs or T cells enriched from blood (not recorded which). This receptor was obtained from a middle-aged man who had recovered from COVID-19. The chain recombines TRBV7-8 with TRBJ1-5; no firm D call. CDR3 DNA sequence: TGTGCCAGCAGTTTGGCTGACTACAATCAGCCCCAGCATTTT. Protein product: CASSLADYNQPQHF.